The source of this T cell receptor beta chain is a study of tumor-infiltrating lymphocytes in primary liver carcinoma. Across the study: Spanning 30 to 69 years of age, the patients were men and women.

For blood RNA, unsorted whole blood served as the source, and germline DNA was extracted too. Patients showed chronic HBV infection and an absence of prior treatment. cDNA specific to TCR beta was made from 450 to 500 ng of total RNA, with a constant-region primer employed for priming. Employing slightly modified ARM-PCR, three nested multiplex PCR rounds were run, and these gave rise to the TCR beta libraries. It was with TRBV1-TRBV30 forward primers and a C-beta reverse primer that the first two PCR rounds were run, at approximately 10 cycles each. Via MiXCR, TCRdb re-called the multiplex PCR reads, giving one row per CDR3 protein. The sample includes about 330,000 distinct CDR3 sequences, less than 75% of them seen just once. This CDR3 region has 15 residues. Germline-derived CDR1 and CDR2 are PRHDT and FYEKMQ (reference sequence). The junction had 10 bases not matched to a gene; V was cut back by 6 bases and J by 7 bases.

The sequence derives from a man between 40 and 49 years old with primary liver carcinoma and hepatitis B virus infection. V usage is TRBV13 and J usage is TRBJ2-1; 9 bases fit TRBD1. The sequenced material came from peripheral blood. Here the CDR3 DNA reads TGTGCCAGCAGTCCCGACAGGGGGAGTGATAATGAGCAGTTCTTC. The encoded protein is CASSPDRGSDNEQFF. Full variable domain (rest looked up from reference TRBV13 and TRBJ2-1): AAGVIQSPRHLIKEKRETATLKCYPIPRHDTVYWYQQGPGQDPQFLISFYEKMQSDKGSIPDRFSAQQFSDYHSELNMSSLELGDSALYFCASSPDRGSDNEQFFGPGTRLTVL.